This TCR beta chain was identified during a study of cytomegalovirus exposure and HLA in healthy donors. Vbeta (60) and Jbeta (13) primers were used in the PCR. Sequencing used immunoSEQ multiplex PCR; TCRdb keeps in-frame clones, though not all of them. This repertoire comprises about 200,000 clones; its ten largest clones make up roughly 6.7%. CDR1 is SEHNR, CDR2 FQNEAQ, per germline (reference sequence). The ends lost 5 bases at V and 4 bases at J; junction bases unmatched: 8. This CDR3 has 16 amino acids. Findings and limits, study-wide: In an earlier analysis, most TCR beta V segments were productive about 87% or about 30% of the time.

Turning to this clone: Its target is unknown.

The source material was PBMCs. The V and J genes are TRBV7-9 and TRBJ2-3; 11 positions match TRBD1. The sequence derives from a man aged 25 to 40 in good health and CMV-seronegative. CDR3 in DNA: TGTGCCAGCAGCATTGCCGGGACAGGGGGGTCAGATACGCAGTATTTT. It codes for CASSIAGTGGSDTQYF.